The sequence of this T cell receptor (beta chain) was determined in a study of identical twins. TCRdb redid the calling of the 5' RACE reads with MiXCR, one entry per CDR3 protein. Seen here are around 280,000 distinct CDR3 sequences, about 8% observed once, and the top ten hold 2.1%. The CDR3 spans 16 residues. V was clipped by 0 bases and J by 3 bases, with 13 bases between them. The germline CDR1 and CDR2 sequences are SGHRS and YFSETQ. These data were also filed under a second study, of yellow fever vaccine responses in identical twins.

This sequence was found in a woman aged 18-29 years in good health. The sequencing input was memory (CD45RO+) T cells sorted from blood. The chain has TRBV5-1 and TRBJ1-5; tentatively, D is TRBD1 (6 bases). The CDR3 reads CASSLGGPGTNQPQHF. CDR3 coding DNA: TGCGCCAGCAGCTTGGGGGGGCCAGGGACCAATCAGCCCCAGCATTTT.